This T cell receptor beta chain is drawn from a study of shared clonotypes between healthy human individuals. Study findings and constraints: Sequencing of the sorted subsets was shown by rarefaction to be incomplete despite large depth.

Trimming removed 4 bases from V and 3 bases from J; junction bases left unmatched: 3. CDR3 length: 13 amino acids. CDR1 and CDR2 (germline): SGDLS, YYNGEE. For every subset, genomic DNA was evenly distributed across several immunoSEQ plates. As handled by the study authors: In the immunoSEQ data, sequences were junction-only and lacked quality scores, so filtering differed. Profiled with immunoSEQ multiplex PCR; TCRdb holds only in-frame clones, not every one. For V, J and clone size, that table is used; D and trimming come from the DNA. Of around 610,000 clones in the sample, around 96% are singletons; the top ten hold 0.095% to 0.13%. Naive CD8 cells were CD45RO-negative, positively selected for CCR7, excluding terminally differentiated effector memory CD45RA+ cells. A remark on this clone: What it binds is unknown.

Sequencing used naive CD8+ T cells sorted from blood. V gene TRBV9 combines with J gene TRBJ2-5; 7 bases are shared with TRBD1. The origin of this receptor is a woman aged 25-40 years in good health. The CDR3 region has the DNA TGTGCCAGCAGCTCCGGGACAGAAGAGACCCAGTACTTC. This translates into CASSSGTEETQYF. The whole variable domain, filled in from reference TRBV9 and TRBJ2-5, reads DSGVTQTPKHLITATGQRVTLRCSPRSGDLSVYWYQQSLDQGLQFLIQYYNGEERAKGNILERFSAQQFPDLHSELNLSSLELGDSALYFCASSSGTEETQYFGPGTRLLVL.